This is a list of T cell receptor beta chains from one sample in a study of tumor-infiltrating lymphocytes in oesophageal squamous cell carcinoma. Via MiXCR, TCRdb re-called the PCR reads, giving one row per CDR3 protein. The sample has approximately 19,000 distinct CDR3 sequences; about two fifths are singletons. The source material was normal esophageal tissue next to the tumor. The source is a male donor with esophageal squamous cell carcinoma. Both conserved end residues are part of each CDR3. A D gene is named only where the DNA matches it firmly. Size values are once, few and many counts, or a class for expanded clones, and some rows have none.

v_call	clone_size	d_call	cdr3_length	j_call	cdr3_aa	cdr3_nt
TRBV2	few	NA	12	TRBJ1-4	CASSVRGEKLFF	TGTGCCAGCAGTGTTCGCGGAGAAAAACTGTTTTTT
TRBV7-6	few	NA	16	TRBJ2-5	CASSLAGGTGLETQYF	TGTGCTAGCAGCTTAGCAGGGGGGACGGGTCTAGAGACCCAGTACTTC
TRBV20-1	many	TRBD1	11	TRBJ2-4	CSATGGNIQYF	TGCAGTGCTACAGGGGGCAACATTCAGTACTTC
TRBV7-6	many	NA	12	TRBJ2-1	CASSQDYNEQFF	TGTGCCAGCAGCCAGGATTACAATGAGCAGTTCTTC
TRBV7-4	NA	NA	16	TRBJ2-1	CASSSIGHTTYNEQFF	TGTGCCAGCAGCTCGATAGGACACACCACCTACAATGAGCAGTTCTTC
TRBV18	NA	TRBD1	12	TRBJ1-1	CASSPGQAEAFF	TGTGCCAGCTCACCAGGACAGGCTGAAGCTTTCTTT
TRBV7-9	many	TRBD1	15	TRBJ2-2	CASSPGTGVTGELFF	TGTGCCAGCAGCCCCGGGACAGGGGTCACCGGGGAGCTGTTTTTT
TRBV7-9	medium-sized	TRBD2	14	TRBJ2-7	CASSSPRLAGGVYF	TGTGCCAGCAGCTCTCCGAGACTAGCGGGAGGGGTGTACTTC
TRBV5-1	many	TRBD2	15	TRBJ2-2	CASSRGTSDTGELFF	TGCGCCAGCAGCCGCGGGACTAGCGACACCGGGGAGCTGTTTTTT
TRBV20-1	few	NA	16	TRBJ2-7	CSARDGARHSYNEQYF	TGCAGTGCTAGAGATGGTGCCAGGCACTCCTACAATGAGCAGTACTTC
TRBV7-3	NA	NA	14	TRBJ2-2	CASSLGLNTGELFF	TGTGCCAGCAGCTTAGGGCTAAACACCGGGGAGCTGTTTTTT
TRBV28	many	NA	12	TRBJ1-5	CASSSSGQPQHF	TGTGCCAGCAGTTCCTCAGGTCAGCCCCAGCATTTT
TRBV7-9	many	NA	17	TRBJ2-5	CASSLEVGLRPQETQYF	TGTGCCAGCAGCTTAGAGGTTGGGCTACGGCCCCAAGAGACCCAGTACTTC
TRBV24-1	NA	NA	16	TRBJ2-2	CATSDLSGFYPGELFF	TGTGCCACCAGTGATTTGTCAGGGTTTTATCCCGGGGAGCTGTTTTTT
TRBV5-1	NA	NA	13	TRBJ2-7	CASSLDISYEQYF	TGCGCCAGCAGCCTGGACATCTCCTACGAGCAGTACTTC
TRBV7-6	NA	NA	14	TRBJ2-3	CASSLMGHPDTQYF	TGTGCTAGCAGCTTAATGGGTCATCCCGATACGCAGTATTTT
TRBV7-6	NA	NA	13	TRBJ2-3	CASSLSAGREQYF	TGTGCCAGCAGCTTATCGGCCGGTCGGGAGCAGTATTTT
TRBV12-3/TRBV12-4	many	TRBD2	14	TRBJ2-7	CASSKPGGRDEQYF	TGTGCCAGCAGTAAACCGGGAGGGAGAGACGAGCAGTACTTC
TRBV10-3	NA	NA	13	TRBJ2-1	CAISVVGSNEQFF	TGTGCCATCAGTGTTGTGGGTAGTAATGAGCAGTTCTTC
TRBV5-5	many	NA	15	TRBJ1-1	CASSLGEAGGTEAFF	TGTGCCAGCAGCTTGGGGGAAGCAGGAGGCACTGAAGCTTTCTTT
TRBV7-2	NA	NA	14	TRBJ2-1	CASSLGGPSDEQFF	TGTGCCAGCAGCCTGGGGGGACCCTCCGATGAGCAGTTCTTC
TRBV7-9	few	TRBD1	14	TRBJ1-2	CASSFPGQVYGYTF	TGTGCCAGCAGCTTCCCGGGACAGGTTTATGGCTACACCTTC
TRBV7-8	medium-sized	NA	17	TRBJ1-6	CASSLAIWGNDNSPLHF	TGTGCCAGCAGCTTAGCGATTTGGGGGAATGATAATTCACCCCTCCACTTT
TRBV7-2	NA	NA	13	TRBJ1-4	CASSPGGVEKLFF	TGTGCCAGCAGCCCCGGTGGGGTTGAAAAACTGTTTTTT
TRBV6-1	medium-sized	TRBD2	16	TRBJ2-3	CASSELAGGVEDTQYF	TGTGCCAGCAGTGAATTAGCGGGAGGGGTGGAAGATACGCAGTATTTT
TRBV10-2	many	TRBD2	14	TRBJ2-5	CAATASGTQETQYF	TGCGCCGCTACTGCTAGCGGGACTCAAGAGACCCAGTACTTC
TRBV7-2	few	NA	12	TRBJ1-2	CASSSTNYGYTF	TGTGCCAGCAGTTCGACTAACTATGGCTACACCTTC
TRBV10-3	NA	NA	13	TRBJ1-1	CAIRRKENTEAFF	TGTGCCATCAGGAGAAAGGAGAACACTGAAGCTTTCTTT
TRBV6-1	NA	NA	15	TRBJ2-1	CASSWGGHNPNEQFF	TGTGCCAGCAGTTGGGGGGGGCATAACCCCAATGAGCAGTTCTTC
TRBV12-3/TRBV12-4	many	NA	15	TRBJ1-6	CASSLGRDYNSPLHF	TGTGCCAGCAGTTTGGGCAGGGACTATAATTCACCCCTCCACTTT
TRBV5-6	NA	NA	14	TRBJ2-5	CASSSPPHQETQYF	TGTGCCAGCAGCTCACCACCACATCAAGAGACCCAGTACTTC
TRBV10-3	few	NA	14	TRBJ2-5	CAIRADSNQETQYF	TGTGCCATCAGGGCAGACTCAAACCAAGAGACCCAGTACTTC
TRBV28	many	TRBD2	15	TRBJ2-5	CASSPWTSGKETQYF	TGTGCCAGCAGCCCCTGGACTAGCGGGAAAGAGACCCAGTACTTC
TRBV12-3/TRBV12-4	medium-sized	TRBD2	16	TRBJ2-3	CASSFGLVLGPDTQYF	TGTGCCAGCAGTTTCGGACTAGTATTAGGACCAGATACGCAGTATTTT
TRBV5-1	many	TRBD2	15	TRBJ2-1	CASSLGGSSYNEQFF	TGCGCCAGCAGCTTGGGCGGGAGCTCCTACAATGAGCAGTTCTTC
TRBV10-1	NA	TRBD2	14	TRBJ2-7	CASPGLADSYEQYF	TGCGCCAGCCCGGGACTAGCGGACTCCTACGAGCAGTACTTC
TRBV11-2	many	TRBD1	15	TRBJ2-7	CASSVIPTGSLEQYF	TGTGCCAGCAGCGTGATACCGACAGGGTCTCTCGAGCAGTACTTC
TRBV6-1	NA	NA	12	TRBJ2-7	CASRTTVYEQYF	TGTGCCAGCAGGACGACAGTTTACGAGCAGTACTTC
TRBV7-9	NA	NA	15	TRBJ1-6	CASSSSGGPKVEQYF	TGTGCCAGCAGCTCTAGCGGGGGGCCAAAGGTAGAGCAGTACTTT
TRBV28	NA	TRBD2	15	TRBJ2-1	CASTAGLADYNEQFF	TGTGCCAGCACCGCAGGACTAGCGGATTACAATGAGCAGTTCTTC
TRBV7-6	many	TRBD2	16	TRBJ2-2	CASSLATSGNTGELFF	TGTGCCAGCAGCTTAGCGACTAGCGGGAACACCGGGGAGCTGTTTTTT
TRBV7-2	NA	NA	15	TRBJ2-1	CASSLVGGSFNEQFF	TGTGCCAGCAGCTTAGTGGGCGGGTCCTTTAATGAGCAGTTCTTC
TRBV6-1	many	NA	11	TRBJ2-3	CASSPRDTQYF	TGTGCCAGCAGCCCGAGGGATACGCAGTATTTT
TRBV20-1	many	NA	11	TRBJ2-5	CSARGQETQYF	TGCAGTGCTAGGGGGCAAGAGACCCAGTACTTC
TRBV7-6	NA	NA	13	TRBJ2-5	CASSSVRQETQYF	TGTGCCAGCAGTTCAGTGCGGCAAGAGACCCAGTACTTC
TRBV7-2	few	NA	13	TRBJ2-4	CASSTEDQNIQYF	TGTGCCAGCAGCACCGAGGACCAAAACATTCAGTACTTC